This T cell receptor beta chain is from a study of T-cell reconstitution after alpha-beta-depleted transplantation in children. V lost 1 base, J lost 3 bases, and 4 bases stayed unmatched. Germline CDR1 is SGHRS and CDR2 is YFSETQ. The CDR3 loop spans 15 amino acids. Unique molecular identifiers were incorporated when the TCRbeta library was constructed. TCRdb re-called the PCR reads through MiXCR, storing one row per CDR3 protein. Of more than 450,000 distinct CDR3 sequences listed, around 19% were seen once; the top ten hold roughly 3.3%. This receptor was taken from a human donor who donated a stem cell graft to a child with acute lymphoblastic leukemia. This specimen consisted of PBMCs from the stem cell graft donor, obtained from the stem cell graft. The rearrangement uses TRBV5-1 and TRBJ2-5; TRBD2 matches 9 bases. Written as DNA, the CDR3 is TGCGCCAGCAGCTTGAATTTAGCGGGGGAAGAGACCCAGTACTTC. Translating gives CASSLNLAGEETQYF. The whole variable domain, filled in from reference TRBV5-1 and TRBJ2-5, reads KAGVTQTPRYLIKTRGQQVTLSCSPISGHRSVSWYQQTPGQGLQFLFEYFSETQRNKGNFPGRFSGRQFSNSRSEMNVSTLELGDSALYLCASSLNLAGEETQYFGPGTRLLVL.